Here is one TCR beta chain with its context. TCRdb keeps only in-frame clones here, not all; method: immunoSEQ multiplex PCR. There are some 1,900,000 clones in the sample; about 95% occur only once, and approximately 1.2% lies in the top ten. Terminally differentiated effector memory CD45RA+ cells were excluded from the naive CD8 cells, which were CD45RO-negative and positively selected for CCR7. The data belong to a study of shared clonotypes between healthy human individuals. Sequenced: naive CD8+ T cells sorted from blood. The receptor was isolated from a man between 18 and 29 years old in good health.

CDR3 nucleotide sequence: TGTGCCAGCAGCTTTTTTGGTAGCGGGTCCTACGAGCAGTACTTC. Its protein is CASSFFGSGSYEQYF. This chain connects TRBV5-8 to TRBJ2-7; TRBD2 agrees at 7 bases. CDR3 length equals 15 residues. Germline CDR1 reads SGHTS; CDR2 reads YDEGEE. The J segment lost 1 base and the V segment lost 2 bases, leaving 6 bases of the junction unmatched.